The following is a T cell receptor (beta chain) sequence with its context. Which antigen it targets is not known. No base quality values were provided; no much bigger clone lies one nucleotide off. To sequence the TCRbeta CDR3 region, genomic DNA was isolated from the sorted cells. The immunoSEQ Assay was used for sequencing of TCRbeta CDR3 regions. The clones in this table, taken by TCRdb from immuneACCESS, are in-frame only. Not every clone is retained; where verified, under half of the shortfall comes from an unresolved V gene, and the cause of the rest is unknown. Here the sample has tens of thousands of clones; around nine tenths occur a single time. Roughly 1% of the sample is held by the ten biggest clonotypes. The trial excluded patients who had a history of autoimmune disease or were on systemic immunosuppression. In every dose cohort, peripheral blood was drawn for TCR sequencing at baseline, cycle 4 day 1, and cycle 7 day 1. Samples were obtained from an open-label, multicenter, first-in-human phase I dose-escalation trial of ivuxolimab. Adults with locally advanced or metastatic melanoma, renal cell carcinoma, hepatocellular carcinoma or head and neck squamous cell carcinoma were enrolled in the trial. Before TCR sequencing, CD4+ and CD8+ T cells were separately sorted from peripheral blood.

The CDR3 covers 15 residues, taking in both the cysteine and the phenylalanine. Of all the DNA, just the CDR3 is kept, 45 bases in frame from base 1. Trimming removed 1 base from V and 5 bases from J; the gene matches leave 4 bases unexplained. Based on the germline V gene (reference sequence), the CDR1 and CDR2 sequences are LNHDA and SQIVND. The sample is drawn from a study of OX40 agonist ivuxolimab in advanced cancers. With regard to the full study: Ivuxolimab was an agonistic, fully human IgG2 monoclonal antibody directed against OX40 (CD134), a costimulatory receptor. Intravenous ivuxolimab was administered to patients every 2 weeks at six dose levels: 0.01, 0.1, 0.3, 1.5, 3 and 10 mg/kg. Partial responses were achieved by three dose-escalation patients, of whom one had hepatocellular carcinoma and two had cutaneous melanoma. In the dose-escalation cohort, 70% to 85% of patients were male, and the mean age was about 55 years, with a range of roughly 20 to 79. Peripheral TCRbeta sequencing aimed to test whether ivuxolimab altered TCR sequence diversity and caused clonal T-cell expansion. The paper reports the monotherapy dose-escalation portion (N of about 50 patients) of the phase I ivuxolimab trial. Of the approximately 50 dose-escalation patients, hepatocellular carcinoma was present in approximately 20, melanoma in some 15, renal cell carcinoma in 9 and head and neck cancer in 9. Patients were allowed to have had prior anti-PD-1, anti-PD-L1 or anti-CTLA-4 therapy, and approximately 37% of the dose-escalation patients had been treated with checkpoint inhibitors.

Study-wide findings and limitations: After ivuxolimab, CD8+ T cells had more expanded clones than CD4+ T cells on average. Partial responders in the 0.1-3.0 mg/kg groups had among the lowest normalized peripheral clonal expansion, especially among CD8+ T cells. Low levels of normalized T-cell clonal expansion were also seen in some patients who did not respond. At doses of 0.1 to 3.0 mg/kg, clonal expansion of both CD4+ and CD8+ blood T cells was observed from baseline to week 6. Antigen specificity was not determined for the clonally expanded peripheral T cells.

The sequence joins TRBV19 to TRBJ1-5, and TRBD1 aligns with 8 junction nucleotides. The receptor was derived from an adult with an advanced solid tumor such as melanoma, head and neck, liver or kidney cancer. This sample comprised CD4+ or CD8+ T cells sorted from blood, obtained in a trial of the OX40 agonist ivuxolimab. The bases read TGTGCCAGTAGTATAGGAGGGACAGGTTATCAGCCCCAGCATTTT. This is translated as CASSIGGTGYQPQHF. The CDR3 plus the reference TRBV19 and TRBJ1-5 genes for the other parts give the full variable domain: DGGITQSPKYLFRKEGQNVTLSCEQNLNHDAMYWYRQDPGQGLRLIYYSQIVNDFQKGDIAEGYSVSREKKESFPLTVTSAQKNPTAFYLCASSIGGTGYQPQHFGDGTRLSIL.